The present T cell receptor (beta chain) was sequenced within a study of vaccination effects on CD4 cells after COVID-19. Under the ViraFEST assay, PBMC were stimulated with viral peptide pools so that antigen-specific CD4+ T cells expanded. Sequencing was performed afterwards. The authors isolated CD4+ T cells after around 9 days of culture. All vaccine recipients tested negative for nucleocapsid antibodies and had never contracted SARS-CoV-2 infection. It was with about 10 IU/ml IL-2 and about 9.2 ug/ml peptides that some 1.9 million PBMC per well were cultured. Cultures had half their medium replaced with IL-2 medium on days 3 and 7. Study-wide points: Nearly all vaccine-induced clones in healthy recipients recognized only SARS-CoV-2. Among infection- and vaccine-induced clones, marked clonal contraction occurred late after vaccination.

Sequencing used immunoSEQ multiplex PCR; TCRdb keeps in-frame clones, though not all of them. The data contain 67,000 or so clones, approximately 70% of them seen just once; the ten biggest clones take up approximately 3.8%. This clone was detected a few times. Antigen unknown. Germline CDR1 LNHDA, CDR2 SQIVND (reference sequence). Trimming took off 7 bases at V and 0 bases at J, with 12 bases between the two ends. CDR3 size: 14 residues. The chain employs TRBV19 and TRBJ1-1; D ambiguous. The input for sequencing was CD4+ T cells from PBMCs cultured with HCoV-OC43 spike peptides, taken before COVID-19 vaccination. Documented subset: HCoV-OC43 spike overlapping peptide pool stimulation. The TCR comes from a human donor who received a COVID-19 vaccine. CDR3: CASTLTHMNTEAFF. The CDR3 DNA is TGTGCCAGTACCCTGACTCATATGAACACTGAAGCTTTCTTT.